This TCR beta chain came from a study of cytomegalovirus exposure and HLA in healthy donors. Study information: Inside one of the first data releases sat about 91 million unique TCRs taken from HLA-typed donors. Study results and caveats: Later analysis associated a missense DCLRE1C variant with TCR beta V- and J-gene trimming. An Asian-associated ancestry cluster reportedly showed fewer N-insertions than the roughly 700-donor mean in a later analysis.

Germline V gene lookup returns CDR1 SGHAT and CDR2 FQNNGV. This CDR3 contains 11 residues. PCR involved 60 Vbeta and 13 Jbeta primers. Assay: immunoSEQ multiplex PCR; the TCRdb copy retains only in-frame clones and omits some. Counted here are around 150,000 clones, 75% occurring once; the ten biggest clones make up just under 3%. Comment on this clone: What it binds is not known. The junction and the germline gene differ at one end; a read error may be behind it.

Specimen: PBMCs. This TCR came from a woman aged 45-59 years in good health and CMV-seropositive. The chain couples TRBV11-2 to TRBJ2-7; a weak D match, TRBD2 (5 bases). CDR3 protein: CASSLTRGIHF. In DNA form, the CDR3 reads TGTGCCAGCAGCCTCACACGGGGTATTCACTTC.